This entry describes one T cell receptor beta chain. The antigen it recognizes is unknown. Base qualities are not recorded, but no much larger clone differs from it by a single base. These data originate in a study of blood T cell repertoires in COVID-19 (dated by TCRdb to 2020 to 2021). Background on the whole study: Samples from collaborators originated in the United States, Italy and Spain and spanned both the acute and convalescent phases of COVID-19. The prospective study material was composed of cDNA or gDNA derived from T cells, B-cell-depleted T cells, or PBMCs. Deeply sampled blood TCRbeta repertoires from subjects exposed to, actively infected with, or recovered from COVID-19 were included in the dataset. A freely available public database, intended as a resource for researchers studying the immune response to SARS-CoV-2, is where the repertoires were released. Samples were obtained from the ongoing ImmuneRACE study (first 160 participants) and from some 1,200 subjects provided by 6 global collaborators. Sample metadata almost always included a de-identified subject ID, COVID-19 status, age in years and sex. HLA class I and class II types, where available, came from metadata supplied by the sample provider rather than from assay-based typing. The study at large found these results: How much clinical and demographic metadata was included differed by source and by participant, and the metadata was provided uncurated.

Participants in the prospective study were aged roughly 18 to 100 years, lived in 24 United States geographic areas, and enrolled through a virtual design. In the prospective study, cohorts were assigned on the basis of participant-reported clinical history obtained from a screening survey and a study questionnaire. In the prospective study, whole blood, serum and a nasopharyngeal or oropharyngeal swab were collected from each participant by mobile phlebotomists. Prospective study participants could optionally give additional blood draws and questionnaires over an approximately two-month period. Before DNA extraction, blood samples from the prospective study were shipped at room temperature or frozen. The immunoSEQ Assay, a bias-controlled multiplex PCR, was used to amplify TCRbeta CDR3 regions from genomic DNA. The study's own analysis went as follows. The number of nucleated cells in each sample was estimated by amplification of reference gene primers within the assay. To quantify the absolute abundance of each unique TCRbeta CDR3 rearrangement, sequence reads were collapsed and filtered. For each sample, productive Simpson clonality was calculated by taking the square root of Simpson's diversity index across productive rearrangements. TCRdb re-hosts the immuneACCESS table, in-frame sequences only. Its copies lack some clones; in the studies checked, an unresolved V gene accounts for under half of them, and the cause for the rest is not known. The DNA gave D and trimming, while V, J and clone size come from that table. The sample includes 130,000 to 150,000 clones, with roughly 84% observed a single time. 4.5% to 6% of the sample belongs to the ten largest clones.

In the germline V gene, CDR1 corresponds to MDHEN and CDR2 to SYDVKM. The CDR3 measures 13 amino acids from cysteine to phenylalanine. Only the CDR3 portion is preserved as DNA: 39 bases, with reading frame beginning at the first base. The junction carries 16 bases between V and J, which are trimmed by 6 bases and 8 bases respectively. The source of this sequence is a man between 35 and 55 years old with acute COVID-19. Rearrangement joined TRBV28 to TRBJ1-2, with TRBD1 tentatively as D gene (5 bases match). Sequenced sample: PBMCs or T cells enriched from blood (not recorded which). For the CDR3, the sequence is CASSPLGASGYTF. In nucleotides, the sequence is TGTGCCAGCAGCCCCCTAGGGGCGTCAGGCTACACCTTC.